This TCR beta chain is drawn from a study of cytomegalovirus exposure and HLA in healthy donors. The PCR contained 60 Vbeta and 13 Jbeta primers. Assay: immunoSEQ multiplex PCR; the TCRdb copy retains only in-frame clones and omits some. The data show 70,000 to 95,000 clones, about 75% seen once. The CDR3 is 14 residues long. The germline V and J ends were trimmed by 5 bases and 3 bases, with 10 bases remaining between them. Germline assignment: CDR1 SGHVS and CDR2 FNYEAQ. V gene TRBV7-6 combines with J gene TRBJ2-2, with D possibly matching TRBD1 (6 bases). The source of this sequence is a young man in good health and CMV-seropositive. What was sequenced was PBMCs. The DNA of the CDR3 is TGTGCCAGCAGCCTGCGGACAGACACCGGGGAGCTGTTTTTT. Its translation is CASSLRTDTGELFF. The full variable domain, with the rest looked up from reference TRBV7-6 and TRBJ2-2, is GAGVSQSPRYKVTKRGQDVALRCDPISGHVSLYWYRQALGQGPEFLTYFNYEAQQDKSGLPNDRFSAERPEGSISTLTIQRTEQRDSAMYRCASSLRTDTGELFFGEGSRLTVL.